This T cell receptor (beta chain) was observed in a study of response to subunit inactivated influenza vaccine. This clonotype came up many times. With 4 bases removed from V and 4 bases from J, the gap between germline ends came to 23 bases. Looked up from germline, CDR1 is SGDLS and CDR2 is YYNGEE. The CDR3 spans 18 residues. One entry per CDR3 protein results from TCRdb running MiXCR on the RT-PCR reads. The sample lists under 550,000 distinct CDR3 sequences, less than 8% occurring once. This specimen consisted of PBMCs from blood, obtained roughly 24 months after vaccination. This receptor was obtained from a man aged 45-69 years who received an inactivated influenza vaccine. This chain connects TRBV9 to TRBJ2-2, with no clear D. The CDR3, as DNA: TGTGCCAGCAGCTCATCAGGAATCAACCCTTCGGGCACCGGGGAGCTGTTTTTT. Amino acids: CASSSSGINPSGTGELFF.